This entry features one T cell receptor (beta chain) sequence. This record belongs to a study of blood T cell repertoires in COVID-19. Study-level background: Acute and convalescent COVID-19 samples came from the United States, Italy and Spain. T cells, B-cell-depleted T cells, or PBMCs supplied cDNA or gDNA.

Study processing details: Estimation of nucleated cell counts relied on the amplification of reference gene primers. Repertoires were generated with immunoSEQ multiplex PCR, while TCRdb's copy carries only in-frame clones and drops some. V, J and clone size reflect that table, while D and trimming were determined from the DNA. This sample yields fewer than 120,000 clones, of which nearly 90% are seen a single time; roughly 4.9% belongs to the top ten. V dropped 4 bases and J dropped 2 bases, with 13 bases sitting between them. The CDR3 is made up of 15 amino acids. Germline V gene lookup returns CDR1 MGHRA and CDR2 YSYEKL.

The V call is TRBV4-1, the J call TRBJ2-3; D perhaps matches TRBD2 (6 bases). Sequencing was done on a sample of peripheral blood. This TCR came from a human donor in a cohort sampled during active COVID-19. The CDR3 DNA reads TGCGCCAGCAGCCTAAGGGACTTAGACACAGATACGCAGTATTTT. This gives the protein CASSLRDLDTDTQYF.